These 28 T cell receptor beta chains were all obtained from the same sample, sequenced in a study of response to subunit inactivated influenza vaccine. TCRdb recomputed calls from the RT-PCR reads with MiXCR, one row per CDR3 protein. This table holds 550,000 to 800,000 distinct CDR3 sequences, approximately 15% found once. The input for sequencing was PBMCs from blood, taken 11 to 12 days after vaccination. These receptors all come from a man over 45 who received an inactivated influenza vaccine.

The V gene is TRBV14, the J gene TRBJ2-2; TRBD2 agrees at 8 bases. The CDR3 sequence is 16 residues long. The junction had 5 bases not matched to a gene; V was cut back by 1 base and J by 4 bases. The germline gives CDR1 SGHDN, CDR2 FVKESK. CDR3 amino acids: CASSQVGGRTTGELFF. The CDR3 DNA follows: TGTGCCAGCAGCCAAGTGGGCGGGAGGACCACCGGGGAGCTGTTTTTT.

The chain combines TRBV25-1 with TRBJ2-5, with 8 nucleotides matching TRBD1. The length of the CDR3 is 14 residues. Germline V gene sequence: CDR1 MGHDK, CDR2 SYGVNS. V was pared by 4 bases and J by 5 bases, with 6 bases of the junction left unmatched. As DNA, the CDR3 is TGTGCCAGCAGTGTGGACAGGGAAGACGAGACCCAGTACTTC. It is translated as CASSVDREDETQYF.

The chain combines TRBV10-3 with TRBJ2-1, with 14 nucleotides matching TRBD2. The CDR3 contains 15 residues. V was pared by 6 bases and J by 8 bases, with 6 bases of the junction left unmatched. Germline V gene data show CDR1 as ENHRY and CDR2 as SYGVKD. CDR3 nucleotides: TGTGCCATCAGGACTAGCGGGGGGGCGGAAGATGAGCAGTTCTTC. Translated: CAIRTSGGAEDEQFF.

The rearrangement joins TRBV18 to TRBJ2-5, with D unresolved. The CDR3 runs to 17 residues. Germline loops: CDR1 KGHSH, CDR2 LQKENI. The V end lost 0 bases, the J end lost 4 bases, and 18 bases lay between the germline ends. In DNA, the CDR3 is TGTGCCAGCTCACCACCGGGCAGAAACAGATTTGGAGAGACCCAGTACTTC. This translates into CASSPPGRNRFGETQYF.

This clonotype was observed many times. V usage is TRBV7-9 and J usage is TRBJ2-3; D not resolved. Trimming stripped 2 bases from V and 2 bases from J, with 8 bases between. Germline CDR1 SEHNR, CDR2 FQNEAQ (reference sequence). The CDR3 loop spans 14 amino acids. DNA for the CDR3: TGTGCCAGCAGCTTAAGGTTATCCACAGATACGCAGTATTTT. Protein sequence: CASSLRLSTDTQYF.

This clonotype was picked up a small number of times. The V call is TRBV7-2, the J call TRBJ1-1; unclear D gene. The V end lost 5 bases, the J end lost 0 bases, and 13 bases lay between the germline ends. Germline V CDR1 and CDR2: SGHTA, FQGNSA. The CDR3 is 15 amino acids. The CDR3 sequence: CASSPTSAMNTEAFF. As DNA, the CDR3 is TGTGCCAGCAGCCCGACATCTGCCATGAACACTGAAGCTTTCTTT. Full variable domain (remainder filled in from reference TRBV7-2 and TRBJ1-1): GAGVSQSPSNKVTEKGKDVELRCDPISGHTALYWYRQSLGQGLEFLIYFQGNSAPDKSGLPSDRFSAERTGGSVSTLTIQRTQQEDSAVYLCASSPTSAMNTEAFFGQGTRLTVV.

This clonotype came up a few times. This chain's CDR3 is CASSPDRSNNEQFF. CDR3 nucleotides: TGTGCCAGCAGTCCGGACAGGAGCAACAATGAGCAGTTCTTC. The rearrangement links TRBV28 to TRBJ2-1; 7 positions agree with TRBD1. Losses at the gene ends were 5 bases for V and 5 bases for J; bases not matched to a gene: 6. The CDR3 runs to 14 residues. CDR1 and CDR2 from the germline V gene are MDHEN and SYDVKM.

This clonotype showed up many times. This chain uses TRBV12-3 or TRBV12-4 with TRBJ1-3, with a possible D match to TRBD1 (6 bases). The CDR3 loop spans 13 amino acids. V was cut by 3 bases and J by 9 bases, with 12 bases left in between. The CDR3 DNA is TGTGCCAGCAGTTTTGGACAGCGAAGCACCATATATTTT. The encoded protein is CASSFGQRSTIYF.

V usage is TRBV5-1 and J usage is TRBJ2-5, with TRBD2 matching over 7 bases. The germline V gene encodes CDR1 SGHRS and CDR2 YFSETQ. The CDR3 is made up of 15 amino acids. The V and J ends lost 4 bases and 2 bases, in that order; junction bases with no gene match: 8. For the CDR3, the DNA is TGCGCCAGCAGCGGAGGCGGGACTATACAAGAGACCCAGTACTTC. It translates to CASSGGGTIQETQYF.

This sequence joins TRBV5-4 and TRBJ2-1, with 9 bases aligning to TRBD1. The CDR3 runs to 15 residues. V was clipped by 5 bases and J by 6 bases; unmatched bases: 9. Germline CDR1 reads SGHNT; CDR2 reads YYREEE (reference sequence). The CDR3 DNA reads as TGTGCCAGCAGGGACGGGACAGGGAGATCCAATGAGCAGTTCTTC. Encoded protein: CASRDGTGRSNEQFF.

The chain is built from TRBV10-3 and TRBJ1-6, with 8 bases fitting TRBD1. The V segment lost 3 bases and the J segment 7 bases; nucleotides outside the gene matches: 8. The germline V gene has CDR1 ENHRY and CDR2 SYGVKD. There are 16 residues in the CDR3. The DNA for the CDR3 is TGTGCCATCAGTGACCGGACAGGGTTAGGGAATTCACCCCTCCACTTT. Translation: CAISDRTGLGNSPLHF.

This chain uses TRBV30 with TRBJ2-7; D is unresolved. The length of the CDR3 is 16 residues. The germline V gene encodes CDR1 GTSNPN and CDR2 SVGIG (reference sequence). V lost 0 bases to trimming and J lost 0 bases, with 15 bases between them. CDR3 DNA: TGTGCCTGGAGTGTACTCGTATCTAGGGACTCCTACGAGCAGTACTTC. Encoded protein: CAWSVLVSRDSYEQYF.

This clonotype was counted at least ten times. The V gene is TRBV5-1, the J gene TRBJ2-5, with TRBD2 matching over 10 bases. Germline-derived CDR1 and CDR2 are SGHRS and YFSETQ. There are 15 residues in the CDR3. The J segment lost 7 bases and the V segment lost 0 bases, leaving 6 bases of the junction unmatched. The DNA of the CDR3 is TGCGCCAGCAGCTTGGGGACTAGCGGTTCTTCGACCCAGTACTTC. This encodes CASSLGTSGSSTQYF.

With regard to this clonotype: The junction shows a germline mismatch at one end, possibly a read error. The V call is TRBV5-1, the J call TRBJ2-3, with 9 bases matching TRBD2. The germline CDR1 and CDR2 sequences are SGHRS and YFSETQ. The CDR3 extends over 17 amino acids. CDR3 loop: CTSSPGGLAGGTDTQYF. CDR3 nucleotide sequence: TGCACCAGCAGCCCCGGGGGTTTAGCGGGGGGCACAGATACGCAGTATTTT.

This clonotype has at least ten counts. This chain links TRBV12-3 or TRBV12-4 with TRBJ1-1, with D unresolved. V dropped 5 bases and J dropped 3 bases, with 7 bases sitting between them. This CDR3 spans 12 amino acids. The CDR3 sequence is CASSPAHTEAFF. The DNA of the CDR3 is TGTGCCAGCAGTCCCGCGCACACTGAAGCTTTCTTT.

J is TRBJ1-1 and V is TRBV30; D not resolved. The CDR3 runs to 13 residues. In germline, CDR1 is GTSNPN, CDR2 SVGIG (reference sequence). The V gene lost 2 bases and the J gene lost 2 bases, with 9 bases spanning the gap. DNA of the CDR3: TGTGCCTGGAGTCGACACGCCAACACTGAAGCTTTCTTT. It is translated as CAWSRHANTEAFF.

In this sample, this clonotype turned up many times. V and J are TRBV6-2 or TRBV6-3 and TRBJ1-2; 8 bases are shared with TRBD1. The CDR3 loop spans 12 amino acids. The ends lost 5 bases at V and 5 bases at J; junction bases unmatched: 1. CDR1 is MNHEY, CDR2 SVGEGT, per germline. CDR3 sequence reads: CASSRTGYGYTF. The CDR3 nucleotides read TGTGCCAGCAGTCGGACAGGGTATGGCTACACCTTC.

There are a few counts of this clonotype. The chain combines TRBV6-1 with TRBJ2-3, with TRBD1 as a possible D gene (5 bases). CDR3 length: 14 amino acids. The V and J ends lost 6 bases and 4 bases respectively, with 14 bases between them. CDR1 and CDR2 (germline): MNHNS, SASEGT. The CDR3 region is CASSPTARADTQYF. CDR3 in DNA: TGTGCCAGCAGCCCCACCGCCAGGGCAGATACGCAGTATTTT.

The rearrangement uses TRBV9 and TRBJ2-7; 9 nucleotides match TRBD1. The ends lost 3 bases at V and 2 bases at J; junction bases unmatched: 3. Per the germline V gene, CDR1 is SGDLS and CDR2 is YYNGEE. This CDR3 contains 14 residues. CDR3 sequence: CASSGQGGPYEQYF. The CDR3 nucleotides are TGTGCCAGCAGCGGACAGGGGGGGCCCTACGAGCAGTACTTC.

This clonotype has just a few counts. The chain is built from TRBV5-1 and TRBJ2-6; D is ambiguous. The germline V gene has CDR1 SGHRS and CDR2 YFSETQ. The length of the CDR3 is 15 residues. Trimming shortened V by 5 bases and J by 3 bases, and 12 bases separated the two germline ends. DNA of the CDR3: TGCGCCAGCAGGGATTCCCCAGGTGGGGCCAACGTCCTGACTTTC. It is translated as CASRDSPGGANVLTF.

The genes are TRBV9 and TRBJ1-2; TRBD1 aligns across 7 bases. Trimming cost V 4 bases and J 2 bases; bases outside gene matches: 17. Germline lookup yields CDR1 SGDLS and CDR2 YYNGEE. This CDR3 comprises 18 residues. The CDR3: CASSPRSIRTGENYGYTF. CDR3 DNA sequence: TGTGCCAGCAGCCCCCGATCCATCCGGACAGGAGAAAACTATGGCTACACCTTC.

This clonotype showed up many times. The V gene is TRBV29-1, the J gene TRBJ2-7; TRBD1 aligns across 8 bases. This CDR3 region has 13 residues. From germline, CDR1 is SQVTM and CDR2 ANQGSEA. CDR3 region: CSAGTGNTYEQYF. The CDR3 nucleotides are TGCAGTGCCGGGACAGGCAATACCTACGAGCAGTACTTC.

This clonotype was picked up one time. V is TRBV30 and J is TRBJ1-6, with D possibly matching TRBD1 (5 bases). V was trimmed by 0 bases and J by 7 bases, leaving 16 bases between them. The CDR3 totals 16 residues. Germline V gene data show CDR1 as GTSNPN and CDR2 as SVGIG (reference sequence). CDR3 sequence (DNA): TGTGCCTGGAGTGTACGGGAAGGGGTTGGAAATTCACCCCTCCACTTT. Amino acids: CAWSVREGVGNSPLHF.

The chain has TRBV12-3 or TRBV12-4 and TRBJ1-5; 9 bases match TRBD1. This CDR3 has 15 residues. The J segment lost 7 bases and the V segment lost 8 bases, leaving 12 bases of the junction unmatched. The CDR3 loop is CASQSGTGYGQPQHF. CDR3 nucleotide sequence: TGTGCCAGCCAATCCGGGACAGGGTACGGACAGCCCCAGCATTTT.

V usage is TRBV14 and J usage is TRBJ1-1; D may be TRBD1 (5 bases). The germline V and J ends were trimmed by 1 base and 4 bases, with 13 bases remaining between them. Germline V lookup: CDR1 SGHDN, CDR2 FVKESK. The CDR3 totals 15 residues. The CDR3 sequence is CASSQVRGMGTEAFF. In DNA, the CDR3 is TGTGCCAGCAGCCAAGTAAGGGGTATGGGCACTGAAGCTTTCTTT.

Concerning this clonotype: A read error is possible here, since a much larger clone lies one base away. The chain joins TRBV15 to TRBJ2-2; 11 positions match TRBD1. Trimming cost V 5 bases and J 2 bases; bases outside gene matches: 1. The germline CDR1 and CDR2 sequences are LNHNV and YYDKDF (reference sequence). This CDR3 comprises 15 residues. In nucleotides, the CDR3 is TGTGCCACCAGCCGGACAGGGGGCAACACCGGGGAGCTGTTTTTT. Residues: CATSRTGGNTGELFF.

This clonotype appeared a few times. The CDR3 sequence is CASSLSGSTREQFF. In DNA form, the CDR3 reads TGCGCCAGCAGCTTGTCCGGGAGTACGAGAGAGCAGTTCTTC. The chain employs TRBV5-1 and TRBJ2-1, with D perhaps TRBD2 (6 bases). This CDR3 spans 14 amino acids. Germline lookup yields CDR1 SGHRS and CDR2 YFSETQ. Trimming pared 1 base from V and 10 bases from J, leaving 15 bases between.

This clonotype was found a few times. The chain recombines TRBV12-3 or TRBV12-4 with TRBJ1-4; 8 bases line up with TRBD1. This CDR3 contains 15 residues. J gave up 5 bases and V 5 bases, and 7 bases lay outside the gene matches. CDR3 bases: TGTGCCAGCAGTCCCTGGACAGGGTCGAATGAAAAACTGTTTTTT. It specifies CASSPWTGSNEKLFF.